The 4 T cell receptor beta chains below all came from one sample that was sequenced in a study of cytomegalovirus exposure and HLA in healthy donors (dated by TCRdb to 2015 to 2018). Library method: the immunoSEQ multiplex PCR assay. For the multiplex PCR, a mixture combining 60 forward primers for TCR Vbeta segments and 13 reverse primers for TCR Jbeta segments was used. TCRdb mirrors the immuneACCESS table, restricted to in-frame sequences. Some clones are absent from its copies; in checked studies, under half trace to an unresolved V gene, and the reason for the others is unknown. This sample comprises around 160,000 clones, more than 70% of them detected only once. The biggest ten clones account for roughly 5% of the sample. Sequences were obtained from PBMCs. These receptors came from a male donor in good health and CMV-seronegative.

Only a few counts were recorded for this clone. The rearrangement links TRBV6-1 to TRBJ2-7, with 9 bases fitting TRBD2. V was clipped by 4 bases and J by 3 bases; unmatched bases: 4. The CDR3 contains 14 residues. Germline lookup yields CDR1 MNHNS and CDR2 SASEGT. The CDR3 DNA reads TGTGCCAGCAGTGGACTAGCGGACTTCTACGAGCAGTACTTC. It specifies CASSGLADFYEQYF.

V gene TRBV4-1 combines with J gene TRBJ2-7; 7 nucleotides align to TRBD1. Germline CDR1 MGHRA, CDR2 YSYEKL. Trimming cost V 5 bases and J 7 bases; bases outside gene matches: 17. CDR3 length: 16 amino acids. The CDR3 here is CASSSAPDRVLGEQYF. CDR3 bases: TGCGCCAGCAGCTCCGCTCCAGACAGGGTCTTGGGGGAGCAGTACTTC.

This clone was counted between two and nine times. This sequence joins TRBV9 and TRBJ2-3; TRBD2 matches at 8 bases. V shed 0 bases, J shed 4 bases, and the junction held 4 bases outside the gene matches. Germline V gene sequence: CDR1 SGDLS, CDR2 YYNGEE. The CDR3 sequence is 15 residues long. The CDR3, as DNA: TGTGCCAGCAGCGTAGCGGGGGGGCTTGCAGATACGCAGTATTTT. It codes for CASSVAGGLADTQYF. Using reference TRBV9 and TRBJ2-3 for the parts outside the CDR3, the full variable domain is DSGVTQTPKHLITATGQRVTLRCSPRSGDLSVYWYQQSLDQGLQFLIQYYNGEERAKGNILERFSAQQFPDLHSELNLSSLELGDSALYFCASSVAGGLADTQYFGPGTRLTVL.

The table lists this clone with a few counts. This rearrangement joins TRBV19 to TRBJ2-1; a weak D match, TRBD2 (5 bases). This CDR3 comprises 15 residues. Germline CDR1 is LNHDA and CDR2 is SQIVND (reference sequence). The V and J ends lost 3 bases and 0 bases respectively, with 9 bases between them. CDR3 region: CASSMGSSSYNEQFF. The CDR3 DNA reads TGTGCCAGTAGTATGGGGAGTAGCTCCTACAATGAGCAGTTCTTC.